The clone carrying this TCR beta chain was counted only a few times. Its antigen is as yet unknown. Arm-PCR of CDR3 regions and iRepertoire HTBI primers were the basis on which TCR beta libraries were built. One entry per CDR3 protein results from TCRdb running MiXCR on the multiplex PCR reads. This table has approximately 440,000 distinct CDR3 sequences, 20% to 25% appearing once. The data were taken from a study of regulatory T cells in long-lasting Graves disease. Findings of the study overall: No thyroid tissue was studied; the work used peripheral blood only. For persistent Graves' patients, TCR diversity was lower than for newly diagnosed ones.

Time point noted: persistent/refractory GD, antithyroid drugs over 5 years with positive TRAb. There was RNA extracted from PBMCs, and the TCR library was made from it. Tubes containing EDTA received nine milliliters of drawn peripheral blood. The source of this sequence is a female donor with Graves disease. Sequencing was performed on peripheral blood mononuclear cells (PBMCs), taken when the disease was refractory, from a patient treated with antithyroid drugs.

The CDR3 DNA follows: TGTGCCTGCTGGACCAGGACAGGTACCTACGAGCAGTACTTC. Encoded protein: CACWTRTGTYEQYF. V is TRBV30 and J is TRBJ2-7; TRBD1 aligns across 7 bases. V trimming: 6 bases; J trimming: 2 bases; junction bases outside the gene matches: 10. CDR3 length equals 14 residues. Germline CDR1 is GTSNPN and CDR2 is SVGIG (reference sequence).